This passage covers 26 T cell receptor beta chains from one sample sequenced in a study of blood T cell repertoires in COVID-19. Profiled with immunoSEQ multiplex PCR; TCRdb holds only in-frame clones, not every one. The profile shows around 260,000 clones, around four fifths of them singletons. The source material was peripheral blood. The receptors originated from a man aged 55 to 70 who had recovered from COVID-19.

This clone was detected only a few times. The V call is TRBV27, the J call TRBJ1-5, with D tentatively TRBD1 (6 bases). The V gene's germline CDR1 is MNHEY and CDR2 SMNVEV (reference sequence). There are 16 residues in the CDR3. With 6 bases removed from V and 4 bases from J, the gap between germline ends came to 19 bases. DNA of the CDR3: TGTGCCAGCAGCCCTGGAACAAGGGGGAGTAATCAGCCCCAGCATTTT. It encodes CASSPGTRGSNQPQHF.

This chain links TRBV3-1 (or the pseudogene TRBV3-2) with TRBJ1-5, with TRBD1 matching 9 bases. This CDR3 is 14 amino acids long. The trim removed 4 bases at V and 7 bases at J, leaving 5 bases unmatched. Germline V gene data show CDR1 as LGHDT and CDR2 as YNNKEL (reference sequence). This CDR3 reads CASSLLTGGQPQHF. In DNA, the CDR3 is TGTGCCAGCAGCCTACTGACAGGGGGGCAGCCCCAGCATTTT.

J is TRBJ2-5 and V is TRBV7-9; TRBD2 matches at 14 bases. The CDR3 consists of 17 residues. The J segment lost 4 bases and the V segment lost 5 bases, leaving 9 bases of the junction unmatched. From germline, CDR1 is SEHNR and CDR2 FQNEAQ (reference sequence). The CDR3: CASSPVRLAGGGETQYF. CDR3 nucleotides: TGTGCCAGCAGCCCCGTTAGACTAGCGGGAGGGGGAGAGACCCAGTACTTC.

This chain uses TRBV6-1 with TRBJ1-2, with a possible D match to TRBD1 (5 bases). This CDR3 is 13 amino acids long. Trimming removed 0 bases at V and 6 bases at J, with 8 bases between. Germline V gene data show CDR1 as MNHNS and CDR2 as SASEGT. In DNA, the CDR3 is TGTGCCAGCAGTGAAGCGGGCAGGGATGGCTACACCTTC. The encoded protein is CASSEAGRDGYTF.

This clone has more than one count but fewer than ten. The rearrangement links TRBV19 to TRBJ1-5; TRBD1 aligns across 9 bases. The CDR3 runs to 15 residues. Germline V gene lookup returns CDR1 LNHDA and CDR2 SQIVND (reference sequence). After removal of 7 bases from V and 6 bases from J, the junction contained 10 bases not matched to a gene. CDR3 coding DNA: TGTGCCAGTACCAATGGACAGGGGCACGGTCAGCCCCAGCATTTT. Encoded protein: CASTNGQGHGQPQHF.

The V gene is TRBV24-1, the J gene TRBJ2-5; TRBD1 aligns across 9 bases. With 4 bases clipped from V and 2 bases from J, the junction kept 7 bases outside the gene matches. This CDR3 has 16 amino acids. In germline, CDR1 is KGHDR, CDR2 SFDVKD. The CDR3 here is CATSEGPGQGQETQYF. CDR3 sequence (DNA): TGTGCCACCAGTGAGGGGCCGGGACAGGGACAAGAGACCCAGTACTTC.

This chain uses TRBV4-1 with TRBJ2-1; 11 bases map to TRBD2. The germline V gene encodes CDR1 MGHRA and CDR2 YSYEKL. CDR3 length equals 15 residues. V shed 1 base and J 12 bases; nucleotides not matched to a gene: 8. The CDR3 DNA is TGCGCCAGCAGCCAAGTCCTAGCGGGAGGCCGGGGGCAGTTCTTC. It specifies CASSQVLAGGRGQFF.

The rearrangement joins TRBV6-6 to TRBJ2-7; TRBD1 matches 9 bases. CDR1 and CDR2 from the germline V gene are MNHNY and SVGAGI (reference sequence). J lost 4 bases, V lost 5 bases, and 9 bases had no gene match. This CDR3 has 15 residues. The chain's CDR3 is CASSGSGTGTYEQYF. The CDR3 DNA reads as TGTGCCAGCAGTGGATCCGGGACAGGGACTTACGAGCAGTACTTC.

This chain joins TRBV10-3 and TRBJ2-2; a possible D gene is TRBD2 (5 bases). Germline CDR1 ENHRY, CDR2 SYGVKD. The CDR3 sequence is 17 residues long. V was clipped by 3 bases and J by 2 bases, with 16 bases between them. The CDR3 DNA reads TGTGCCATCAGTGATTCAGGCTTCGGAGGAAACACCGGGGAGCTGTTTTTT. Residues: CAISDSGFGGNTGELFF.

The chain joins TRBV19 to TRBJ1-4, with 7 bases that match TRBD1. V was clipped by 7 bases and J by 4 bases; unmatched bases: 6. There are 14 residues in the CDR3. The V gene's germline CDR1 is LNHDA and CDR2 SQIVND (reference sequence). The CDR3 loop reads CASKRQGVNEKLFF. The CDR3 DNA is TGTGCCAGTAAGCGACAGGGCGTTAATGAAAAACTGTTTTTT.

This chain connects TRBV18 to TRBJ2-5; 9 nucleotides align to TRBD1. Germline CDR1 KGHSH, CDR2 LQKENI. This CDR3 has 14 residues. V was pared by 3 bases and J by 6 bases, with 5 bases of the junction left unmatched. CDR3 in amino acids: CASSPGTGSKTQYF. CDR3 nucleotides: TGTGCCAGCTCACCGGGGACAGGGTCGAAGACCCAGTACTTC.

V and J are TRBV7-2 and TRBJ2-2, with 7 bases matching TRBD1. Germline V gene sequence: CDR1 SGHTA, CDR2 FQGNSA. J lost 5 bases, V lost 5 bases, and 5 bases had no gene match. The CDR3 is 14 amino acids. CDR3 loop: CASSPTTGTGELFF. In DNA form, the CDR3 reads TGTGCCAGCAGCCCCACGACAGGGACCGGGGAGCTGTTTTTT.

This clone was found a few times. The chain employs TRBV27 and TRBJ1-6; weak D call: TRBD1 (5 bases). The length of the CDR3 is 15 residues. V was clipped by 8 bases and J by 9 bases, with 20 bases between them. CDR1 MNHEY and CDR2 SMNVEV come from the germline V gene (reference sequence). The CDR3 sequence: CASADLGRGGSPLHF. In DNA form, the CDR3 reads TGTGCCAGCGCGGACCTGGGGCGCGGGGGTTCACCCCTCCACTTT.

The chain employs TRBV11-3 and TRBJ1-2; no clear D gene. Germline V lookup: CDR1 SGHNT, CDR2 YENEEA. The length of the CDR3 is 14 residues. Trimming cost V 7 bases and J 0 bases, with 12 bases left between them. CDR3 residues: CASKWQVANYGYTF. As DNA, the CDR3 is TGTGCCAGCAAATGGCAGGTAGCTAACTATGGCTACACCTTC.

The V gene is TRBV3-1 (or the pseudogene TRBV3-2), the J gene TRBJ1-1, with D possibly being TRBD1 (5 bases). The germline V gene encodes CDR1 LGHDT and CDR2 YNNKEL (reference sequence). The CDR3 extends over 14 amino acids. Trimming removed 0 bases from V and 0 bases from J, with 5 bases in between. CDR3 coding DNA: TGTGCCAGCAGCCAAGACAGGGTGAACACTGAAGCTTTCTTT. Translation: CASSQDRVNTEAFF.

The chain recombines TRBV3-1 (or the pseudogene TRBV3-2) with TRBJ1-1; 9 bases fit TRBD1. CDR3 length: 15 amino acids. Germline V lookup: CDR1 LGHDT, CDR2 YNNKEL (reference sequence). V was pared by 3 bases and J by 0 bases, with 2 bases of the junction left unmatched. CDR3 sequence (DNA): TGTGCCAGCAGCCACCGGACAGGGGTGAACACTGAAGCTTTCTTT. Encoded protein: CASSHRTGVNTEAFF.

The V call is TRBV6-6, the J call TRBJ2-7; possibly TRBD2 for D (5 bases). From germline, CDR1 is MNHNY and CDR2 SVGAGI (reference sequence). V lost 0 bases and J 7 bases, leaving 13 bases between the germline ends. The CDR3 spans 14 residues. In DNA, the CDR3 is TGTGCCAGCAGTTACTCACTGGACTTGGGGGAGCAGTACTTC. It yields the protein CASSYSLDLGEQYF.

The chain is built from TRBV7-2 and TRBJ1-5, with TRBD1 matching 9 bases. This CDR3 has 15 residues. Germline V gives CDR1 SGHTA, CDR2 FQGNSA. V lost 3 bases to trimming and J lost 2 bases; unmatched junction nucleotides: 2. CDR3 sequence reads: CASSFTGGGNQPQHF. The CDR3 DNA sequence: TGTGCCAGCAGCTTCACAGGGGGCGGCAATCAGCCCCAGCATTTT.

This sequence joins TRBV25-1 and TRBJ2-5; maybe TRBD2 (6 bases). This CDR3 comprises 12 residues. V was pared by 4 bases and J by 5 bases, with 8 bases between. Germline lookup yields CDR1 MGHDK and CDR2 SYGVNS. Here the CDR3 reads CASSAGGETQYF. The CDR3, as DNA: TGTGCCAGCAGTGCTGGGGGGGAGACCCAGTACTTC. The full variable domain, in which reference TRBV25-1 and TRBJ2-5 provide the parts outside the CDR3, is EADIYQTPRYLVIGTGKKITLECSQTMGHDKMYWYQQDPGMELHLIHYSYGVNSTEKGDLSSESTVSRIRTEHFPLTLESARPSHTSQYLCASSAGGETQYFGPGTRLLVL.

Concerning this clone itself: This sample includes further DNA sequences coding for the same CDR3. The chain is built from TRBV15 and TRBJ1-4, with 10 bases that match TRBD1. Germline CDR1 is LNHNV and CDR2 is YYDKDF (reference sequence). The length of the CDR3 is 15 residues. V lost 5 bases to trimming and J lost 4 bases; unmatched junction nucleotides: 4. Here the CDR3 reads CATSRGDRGNEKLFF. The CDR3 DNA sequence: TGTGCCACCAGCCGCGGGGACAGGGGTAATGAAAAACTGTTTTTT.

The rearrangement joins TRBV5-4 to TRBJ2-5; no clear D gene. The germline V gene encodes CDR1 SGHNT and CDR2 YYREEE (reference sequence). CDR3 length equals 15 residues. The germline V and J ends were trimmed by 1 base and 1 base, with 11 bases remaining between them. CDR3 protein: CASSLSADTQETQYF. The CDR3 DNA reads as TGTGCCAGCAGCTTGTCTGCAGACACCCAAGAGACCCAGTACTTC.

The chain carries TRBV6-5 and TRBJ2-3; D gene uncertain. This CDR3 has 13 residues. Trimming shortened V by 6 bases and J by 4 bases, and 11 bases separated the two germline ends. Germline V lookup: CDR1 MNHEY, CDR2 SVGAGI. The CDR3 loop is CASSVTRSDTQYF. In DNA form, the CDR3 reads TGTGCCAGCAGCGTTACCAGGTCAGATACGCAGTATTTT.

The chain carries TRBV27 and TRBJ1-2, with 9 positions matching TRBD1. J lost 4 bases, V lost 5 bases, and 5 bases had no gene match. The CDR3 is made up of 14 amino acids. The germline CDR1 and CDR2 sequences are MNHEY and SMNVEV (reference sequence). The CDR3 reads CASSLTGGSYGYTF. CDR3 DNA sequence: TGTGCCAGCAGTCTAACAGGGGGCAGCTATGGCTACACCTTC.

The genes are TRBV3-1 (or the pseudogene TRBV3-2) and TRBJ1-4, with TRBD1 identical over 7 bases. The V and J ends lost 4 bases and 10 bases, in that order; junction bases with no gene match: 9. Looked up from germline, CDR1 is LGHDT and CDR2 is YNNKEL (reference sequence). The CDR3 loop spans 14 amino acids. CDR3 DNA sequence: TGTGCCAGCAGCCGGACAGGCGGCCTAGGAAAACTGTTTTTT. Translating gives CASSRTGGLGKLFF.

Comments on this clone: As the CDR3 is not closed by the conserved phenylalanine or tryptophan, this likely results from a read error. The DNA is omitted, as the CDR3 cannot be located on it reliably, and the CDR3 follows TCRdb's listing. The chain links TRBV6-6 to TRBJ2-7; the D call in the table, TRBD1, was not verified against the DNA. The CDR3 numbers 12 amino acids, ends counted. Germline V lookup: CDR1 MNHNY, CDR2 SVGAGI (reference sequence). This CDR3 reads CASSYSQGAQYA.

Here the CDR3 reads CASSYSHGANVLTF. CDR3 coding DNA: TGTGCCAGCAGTTACAGCCATGGGGCCAACGTCCTGACTTTC. V usage is TRBV6-5 and J usage is TRBJ2-6; D is ambiguous. Trimming took 2 bases from V and 3 from J, leaving 5 bases between them. This CDR3 comprises 14 residues. Per the germline V gene, CDR1 is MNHEY and CDR2 is SVGAGI.